This passage covers 14 T cell receptor beta chains from one sample sequenced in a study of CD8 T cells in ankylosing spondylitis (dated 2017 in TCRdb). The method was 5' RACE. For sequencing, an Illumina HiSeq 2500 was employed. TCRdb handled the public reads itself, with Q25 trimming in fastp and clone calling in MiXCR, and kept productive beta chains. Records with the same CDR3 protein are collapsed into one entry carrying the most frequent genes and DNA. This sample has over 75,000 distinct CDR3 sequences in its table, and about 8.1% of those were observed once. The ten top clones hold approximately 4.6% of the sample. The specimen was blood, either unsorted or a sorted T cell fraction (not recorded which). These receptors originate from a male donor with ankylosing spondylitis or in good health (not recorded which).

This rearrangement joins TRBV15 to TRBJ2-5; perhaps TRBD2 as D (6 bases). V was cut by 5 bases and J by 1 base, with 14 bases left in between. CDR3 length equals 15 residues. CDR1 LNHNV and CDR2 YYDKDF come from the germline V gene (reference sequence). The chain's CDR3 is CATSGVGGLQETQYF. The CDR3 DNA follows: TGTGCCACCAGCGGAGTGGGGGGACTCCAAGAGACCCAGTACTTC.

In its sample, this clonotype was seen a few times. The chain couples TRBV6-1 to TRBJ2-2, with TRBD1 matching 9 bases. J lost 2 bases, V lost 6 bases, and 13 bases had no gene match. The germline V gene has CDR1 MNHNS and CDR2 SASEGT. The CDR3 has 18 amino acids. The CDR3 sequence is CASRVGTGRILNTGELFF. CDR3 nucleotides: TGTGCCAGCAGGGTCGGGACAGGGCGTATTCTCAACACCGGGGAGCTGTTTTTT.

This clonotype was detected many times. This chain joins TRBV25-1 and TRBJ1-4; D remains unclear. Trimming took off 8 bases at V and 4 bases at J, with 14 bases between the two ends. The germline V gene encodes CDR1 MGHDK and CDR2 SYGVNS. The CDR3 contains 14 residues. The DNA of the CDR3 is TGTGCCAGCGGGAGGTGGAGTGGTAATGAAAAACTGTTTTTT. Translated, it gives CASGRWSGNEKLFF.

The chain carries TRBV28 and TRBJ1-1, with D possibly TRBD1 on 6 matching bases. The CDR3 extends over 12 amino acids. Trimming stripped 6 bases from V and 10 bases from J, with 15 bases between. Germline V lookup: CDR1 MDHEN, CDR2 SYDVKM. CDR3 coding DNA: TGTGCCAGCAGGGGAACGGACAGTGTAGCTTTCTTT. It translates to CASRGTDSVAFF.

The table lists this clonotype with many counts. The CDR3 is CSATSSSGDGSPLHF. The CDR3, as DNA: TGCAGTGCCACCTCTTCCTCAGGGGATGGTTCACCCCTCCACTTT. The chain combines TRBV20-1 with TRBJ1-6; D might be TRBD1 (6 bases). Trimming pared 6 bases from V and 9 bases from J, leaving 21 bases between. The CDR3 has 15 amino acids. CDR1 is DFQATT and CDR2 is SNEGSKA in the germline V gene (reference sequence).

This clonotype appeared many times. The chain links TRBV12-3 or TRBV12-4 to TRBJ2-5; D remains unclear. CDR3 length equals 13 residues. Trimming took off 5 bases at V and 5 bases at J, with 12 bases between the two ends. In DNA, the CDR3 is TGTGCCAGCAGTCAACGGGCGACCGAGACCCAGTACTTC. This translates into CASSQRATETQYF.

This clonotype has ten or more counts. The rearrangement links TRBV24-1 to TRBJ2-1; D gene unclear. CDR3 size: 15 residues. Per the germline V gene, CDR1 is KGHDR and CDR2 is SFDVKD. Trimming removed 5 bases at V and 7 bases at J, with 17 bases between. CDR3 loop: CATSGTASVGNEQFF. The CDR3 coding sequence is TGTGCCACCAGTGGAACTGCGTCCGTTGGTAATGAGCAGTTCTTC.

This clonotype has a count of ten or more. Its ends do not fully match the called genes, so a read error is possible. This chain connects TRBV7-7 to TRBJ2-3; 7 bases agree with TRBD2. The CDR3 covers 17 residues. In germline, CDR1 is SSHAT, CDR2 FNYEAQ (reference sequence). The CDR3 coding sequence is TGTGCTAGCAGCTTAGGGGCGGCCGGGGGGAGCACAGATACGCAGTATTTT. Amino acid sequence: CASSLGAAGGSTDTQYF.

The sample holds a few counts of this clonotype. The chain carries TRBV20-1 and TRBJ1-5; 7 bases map to TRBD1. This CDR3 is 14 amino acids long. J gave up 7 bases and V 5 bases, and 11 bases lay outside the gene matches. The germline CDR1 and CDR2 sequences are DFQATT and SNEGSKA (reference sequence). CDR3 amino acids: CSAGRQGQRQPQHF. The CDR3 DNA reads as TGCAGTGCTGGAAGACAGGGACAAAGACAGCCCCAGCATTTT.

This clonotype was observed at least ten times. V and J are TRBV5-1 and TRBJ2-5, with TRBD1 identical over 9 bases. Germline V gives CDR1 SGHRS, CDR2 YFSETQ. CDR3 length: 15 residues. Trimming removed 4 bases from V and 5 bases from J; junction bases left unmatched: 9. CDR3 region: CASSLDTGQGETQYF. The CDR3 coding sequence is TGCGCCAGCAGCCTAGACACGGGACAGGGCGAGACCCAGTACTTC.

This clonotype was picked up many times. The chain joins TRBV12-3 or TRBV12-4 to TRBJ2-2; 7 bases agree with TRBD1. The V gene end was trimmed by 4 bases and the J gene end by 1 base; junction bases not matched to a gene: 3. This CDR3 is 15 amino acids long. The CDR3 bases are TGTGCCAGCAGTTCCCGGACAGGGAACACCGGGGAGCTGTTTTTT. Protein: CASSSRTGNTGELFF.

The J gene is TRBJ2-3, the V gene TRBV20-1; 11 nucleotides match TRBD2. The germline V gene encodes CDR1 DFQATT and CDR2 SNEGSKA (reference sequence). V dropped 7 bases and J dropped 3; count of bases not matched to a gene: 6. This CDR3 has 14 residues. The CDR3 DNA follows: TGCAGTGACAATAGCGGGGGGGCTACAGATACGCAGTATTTT. As protein: CSDNSGGATDTQYF.

The gene calls are TRBV20-1 and TRBJ1-2; no reliable D call. V gave up 7 bases and J gave up 0 bases, with 12 bases separating them. The CDR3 spans 13 residues. Per the germline V gene, CDR1 is DFQATT and CDR2 is SNEGSKA (reference sequence). The chain's CDR3 is CSVPHTANYGYTF. Here the CDR3 DNA reads TGCAGTGTCCCACACACAGCTAACTATGGCTACACCTTC.

This clonotype was seen many times. The genes are TRBV24-1 and TRBJ2-5; no clear D. Germline V gene lookup returns CDR1 KGHDR and CDR2 SFDVKD. The CDR3 has 14 amino acids. The germline V and J ends were trimmed by 5 bases and 0 bases, with 9 bases remaining between them. In DNA, the CDR3 is TGTGCCACCAGTGTAAACAGCTACCAAGAGACCCAGTACTTC. This encodes CATSVNSYQETQYF.